Listed below are T cell receptor beta chains from one sample, sequenced in a study of T cells in Graves' hyperthyroidism and ophthalmopathy. TCRdb redid the calling of the multiplex PCR reads with MiXCR, one entry per CDR3 protein. The sample lists about 840,000 distinct CDR3 sequences, roughly 37% occurring once. The sequenced sample was blood. These receptors were collected from a man younger than 35 with Graves' hyperthyroidism. CDR3s include the opening cysteine and the closing phenylalanine or tryptophan. D genes are given only for firm matches. Clone size appears in some rows only: once, few, many, or a class for an expanded clone.

j_call clone_size d_call v_call cdr3_nt cdr3_aa
TRBJ2-5 few . TRBV4-1 TGCGCCAGCAGCCAAGAGTGGGGGCTAGAGACCCAGTACTTC CASSQEWGLETQYF
TRBJ1-1 . . TRBV29-1 TGCAGCGTTGGTGAGCAGGGTAGCACTGAAGCTTTCTTT CSVGEQGSTEAFF
TRBJ2-7 . TRBD1 TRBV4-1 TGCGCCAGCAGCCAAGAATGGCGGACAGGGATCTACGAGCAGTACTTC CASSQEWRTGIYEQYF
TRBJ2-7 few TRBD1 TRBV24-1 TGTGCCACCAGTGATTGGACAGGGGGTTACGAGCAGTACTTC CATSDWTGGYEQYF
TRBJ1-1 many . TRBV5-1 TGCGCCAGCAGCTCACTGACAGCTGAAGCTTTCTTT CASSSLTAEAFF
TRBJ1-1 many TRBD1 TRBV12-3/TRBV12-4 TGTGCCAGCAGCTGGGACAGGGGGCGGACTGAAGCTTTCTTT CASSWDRGRTEAFF
TRBJ2-2 . . TRBV25-1 TGTGACCGTGAACCAAGGGGGGACGGGGAGCTGTTTTTT CDREPRGDGELFF
TRBJ2-2 . TRBD1 TRBV9 TGTGCCAGCAGCGCAGGGGACAGGGAAACCGGGGAGCTGTTTTTT CASSAGDRETGELFF
TRBJ1-3 . . TRBV13 TGTGCCAGCAGCTCCTTTGTCATCTCTGGAAACACCATATATTTT CASSSFVISGNTIYF
TRBJ2-5 . TRBD1 TRBV5-1 TGCGCCAGCAGCCCGAGCCGGACAGGACAGTCGAAGACCCAGTACTTC CASSPSRTGQSKTQYF
TRBJ1-5 many . TRBV7-8 TGTGCCAGCAGCTTACAGATAAATCAGCCCCAGCATTTT CASSLQINQPQHF
TRBJ2-7 few . TRBV20-1 TGCAGTACCGGAAGTCTAGCGCAGATGTACGAGCAGTACTTC CSTGSLAQMYEQYF
TRBJ2-7 few . TRBV20-1 TGCAGTGCTAGAGATGACAGCCTCCCCTACGAGCAGTACTTC CSARDDSLPYEQYF
TRBJ1-4 . . TRBV7-4 TGTGCCAGCAGGCGGACGGGACCTAATGAAAAACTGTTTTTT CASRRTGPNEKLFF
TRBJ1-5 many TRBD1 TRBV15 TGTGCCACCAGCAGTGAAACAGGGGTCGATCAGCCCCAGCATTTT CATSSETGVDQPQHF
TRBJ1-1 . TRBD1 TRBV11-2 TGTGCCAGCAGCCTTACAGGGGGAGGCTTTGGGAACACTGAAGCTTTCTTT CASSLTGGGFGNTEAFF
TRBJ1-6 few . TRBV6-2/TRBV6-3 TGTGCCAGCAGCCGACTGGGATCTTCACCCCTCCACTTT CASSRLGSSPLHF
TRBJ2-3 . TRBD2 TRBV29-1 TGCAGCGTTGTGGGCGGGGGGGCAGATACGCAGTATTTT CSVVGGGADTQYF
TRBJ2-5 few . TRBV20-1 TGCAGTGCTACCCCTAGCTTTTGGGGGGAGACCCAGTACTTC CSATPSFWGETQYF
TRBJ2-7 many . TRBV7-2 TGTGCCAGCAGATTACTAGGGACACTCACCTACGAGCAGTACTTC CASRLLGTLTYEQYF
TRBJ2-5 . TRBD2 TRBV7-9 TGTGCCAGCAGCTTAGAGACTAGCGGGGGGGGCCTCCAAGAGACCCAGTACTTC CASSLETSGGGLQETQYF
TRBJ1-1 . . TRBV13 TGTGCCAGCAGCTTAGGGGCGGCGAGGATGAACACTGAAGCTTTCTTT CASSLGAARMNTEAFF
TRBJ1-5 few . TRBV12-5 TGTGCTAGTGGCCTCGGGTTGGTAGGGGATCAGCCCCAGCATTTT CASGLGLVGDQPQHF
TRBJ1-5 . . TRBV29-1 TGCAGCAGTCAGCAGAATCAGCCCCAGCATTTT CSSQQNQPQHF
TRBJ1-5 . . TRBV10-3 TGTGCCAGCAGTACTCGACACCCTAATAGCAATCAGCCCCAGCATTTT CASSTRHPNSNQPQHF
TRBJ1-5 few TRBD1 TRBV4-3 TGCGCCAGCAGCCATGGGACAGGGGGAGCCCAGCATTTT CASSHGTGGAQHF
TRBJ1-1 few . TRBV12-3/TRBV12-4 TGTGCCACCCGGCTGATGAACACTGAAGCTTTCTTT CATRLMNTEAFF
TRBJ2-7 once . TRBV12-3/TRBV12-4 TGTGCCAGCAGTTACGAGGGGACCGAGCAGTACTTC CASSYEGTEQYF
TRBJ2-7 . TRBD2 TRBV29-1 TGCAGCGTTGAAACGCGGGGGGACCACGAGCAGTACTTC CSVETRGDHEQYF
TRBJ2-5 . TRBD1 TRBV7-9 TGTGCCAGCAGCCGTCGGGACAGGGAGACCCAGTACTTC CASSRRDRETQYF
TRBJ1-1 . . TRBV4-3 TGCGCCAGCAGCCAACGGACTATGAACACTGAAGCTTTCTTT CASSQRTMNTEAFF
TRBJ1-5 few . TRBV6-5 TGTGCCACCGCAGACAGGAGCAATCAGCCCCAGCATTTT CATADRSNQPQHF
TRBJ2-7 few . TRBV24-1 TGTGCCACCCACCTCTGGAGACAGAGGCGCCGGGAGCAGTACTTC CATHLWRQRRREQYF
TRBJ1-2 . . TRBV6-1 TGTGCCAGCAGTGAAAGAGGGGTGGGCGGCTACACCTTC CASSERGVGGYTF
TRBJ2-2 . . TRBV15 TGTGCCACCAGCAGCGTTTACCGACAGTACACCGGGGAGCTGTTTTTT CATSSVYRQYTGELFF
TRBJ2-5 many TRBD2 TRBV10-3 TGTGCCATCAGTGATGGGGCGGGAGGGTCGTTTGGAGAGACCCAGTACTTC CAISDGAGGSFGETQYF
TRBJ2-5 once . TRBV20-1 TGCAGTGCTAGATGGGGGGAGAAGGGAGAGACCCAGTACTTC CSARWGEKGETQYF
TRBJ1-1 many . TRBV7-2 TGTGCCAGCAGTCGGGGGCTGAACACTGAAGCTTTCTTT CASSRGLNTEAFF
TRBJ1-2 . . TRBV10-3 TGTGCCTCCGCGGGGGTGGGGGGACCCTATAACTATGGCTACACCTTC CASAGVGGPYNYGYTF
TRBJ2-5 . TRBD2 TRBV2 TGTGCCAGCAGTGAAATTTCCGGGGGGAGCGAGACCCAGTACTTC CASSEISGGSETQYF
TRBJ1-1 . . TRBV6-5 TGTGCCAGCAGTTTATGGGGCCCGCTGAACACTGAAGCTTTCTTT CASSLWGPLNTEAFF
TRBJ1-2 . . TRBV6-5 TGTGCCAGCAGCCGCCTGATCGGTGATGGCTACACCTTC CASSRLIGDGYTF
TRBJ1-1 . TRBD1 TRBV7-9 TGTGCCTCCCGAGGACAGGGTAGGACTGAAGCTTTCTTT CASRGQGRTEAFF
TRBJ2-7 few . TRBV5-1 TGCGCCAGCAGCCGGGGACGGAGCGCCTACGAGCAGTACTTC CASSRGRSAYEQYF
TRBJ2-7 . TRBD2 TRBV25-1 TGTGCCAGCAGCAGTCCGGGACTAGCGGGAGCGGGTGAGCAGTACTTC CASSSPGLAGAGEQYF
TRBJ1-1 few TRBD1 TRBV11-2 TGTGCCAGCAGCCTAGGACAGGGGATATCGACTGAAGCTTTCTTT CASSLGQGISTEAFF
TRBJ2-7 . TRBD2 TRBV29-1 TGCAGCGTTGAAGGGCTAGCGGGGCCCTACGAGCAGTACTTC CSVEGLAGPYEQYF
TRBJ2-5 . . TRBV20-1 TGCAGTGCTAGCCCCCTTTCGACAGGGAGGGAGACCCAGTACTTC CSASPLSTGRETQYF
TRBJ2-5 . TRBD2 TRBV6-5 TGTGCCAGCAGTTCAGACCGGGACTATCGACAAGAGACCCAGTACTTC CASSSDRDYRQETQYF
TRBJ2-6 many . TRBV7-2 TGTGCCAGCAGCTTCAGGGCCTCGGCACTCTCTGGGGCCAACGTCCTGACTTTC CASSFRASALSGANVLTF
TRBJ2-5 . TRBD1 TRBV13 TGTGCCAGCAGCTCTCAGGGGGTGGAAGAGACCCAGTACTTC CASSSQGVEETQYF
TRBJ1-5 . . TRBV19 TGTGCCAGTAGTTATCTAGCTGATAGCAATCAGCCCCAGCATTTT CASSYLADSNQPQHF
TRBJ1-1 . . TRBV12-3/TRBV12-4 TGTGCCAGCAGTTTTGGGAACATGAACACTGAAGCTTTCTTT CASSFGNMNTEAFF
TRBJ2-7 . . TRBV2 TGTGCCAGCAAAGTGGGTGCCCCCAACACCGGGGAGCTGTACTTC CASKVGAPNTGELYF
TRBJ2-7 . . TRBV7-2 TGTGCCAGCAGCGCAGGGGTTTTCGAGCAGTACTTC CASSAGVFEQYF
TRBJ2-6 many . TRBV25-1 TGTGCCAGCAGTGAAACCCTTTTCGACCTGACTTTC CASSETLFDLTF
TRBJ2-7 many . TRBV29-1 TGCAGCGTTATACAGGTTTACGAGCAGTACTTC CSVIQVYEQYF
TRBJ1-4 . TRBD1 TRBV4-1 TGCGCCAGCAGCCACGATTACAGGGGCCGCGCCCGAGGTGAAAAACTGTTTTTT CASSHDYRGRARGEKLFF
TRBJ1-1 once TRBD1 TRBV29-1 TGCAGCCCGACAGGGGTGATCACTGAAGCTTTCTTT CSPTGVITEAFF
TRBJ2-7 many . TRBV10-2 TGCGCCAGCAGTGAGTCCTGGGGCGAGCAGTACTTC CASSESWGEQYF